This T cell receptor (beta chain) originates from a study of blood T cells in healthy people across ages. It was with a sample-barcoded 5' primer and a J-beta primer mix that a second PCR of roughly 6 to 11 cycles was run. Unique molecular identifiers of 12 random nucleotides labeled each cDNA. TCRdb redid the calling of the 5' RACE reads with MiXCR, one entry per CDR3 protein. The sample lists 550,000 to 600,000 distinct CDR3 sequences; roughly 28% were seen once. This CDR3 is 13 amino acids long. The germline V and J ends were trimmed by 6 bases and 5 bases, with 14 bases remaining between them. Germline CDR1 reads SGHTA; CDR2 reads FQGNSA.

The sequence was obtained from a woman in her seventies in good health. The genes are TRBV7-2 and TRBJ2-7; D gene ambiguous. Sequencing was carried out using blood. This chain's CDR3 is CASSQSQLHEQYF. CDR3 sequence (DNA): TGTGCCAGCAGTCAATCACAGCTCCACGAGCAGTACTTC.